Described below is a single T cell receptor (beta chain) sequence and its context. This entry belongs to a study of blood T cell repertoires in COVID-19. Study details: Donors in the United States, Italy and Spain gave samples during acute or convalescent COVID-19.

Germline V lookup: CDR1 SGHRS, CDR2 YFSETQ. Trimming removed 0 bases from V and 2 bases from J; junction bases left unmatched: 2. The CDR3 sequence is 15 residues long. Per the study methods: Nucleated cell counts were estimated from reference gene primer amplification. The method was immunoSEQ multiplex PCR; TCRdb's version includes in-frame clones alone and lacks a portion of them. That table furnishes V, J and clone size, whereas the DNA furnished D and trimming. The repertoire holds hundreds of thousands of clones, with nearly 90% as singletons. The study drew participants aged about 18 to 95 years from fewer than 30 US areas. Donors were grouped by their self-reported clinical history.

This chain uses TRBV5-1 with TRBJ2-1; 7 positions match TRBD1. This TCR derives from a woman between 18 and 29 years old with acute COVID-19. Input material: PBMCs or T cells enriched from blood (not recorded which). The chain's CDR3 is CASSLADRPYNEQFF. In DNA form, the CDR3 reads TGCGCCAGCAGCTTGGCGGACAGGCCCTACAATGAGCAGTTCTTC.